This is a list of T cell receptor beta chains from one sample in a study of persistence of HIV-infected CD4 T cells. Antigen specificity for these receptors is unknown. Sequencing used immunoSEQ multiplex PCR; TCRdb keeps in-frame clones, though not all of them. The table shows around 47,000 clones, with approximately 90% occurring only once. The sample here was CD4+ T cells sorted from PBMCs after roughly 18-hour stimulation, taken from a patient who received antiretroviral therapy. These receptor sequences come from an adult man with HIV who was CMV-seropositive. CDR3s include the opening cysteine and the closing phenylalanine or tryptophan. Each record gives: V gene, J gene, D gene, clone size, CDR3 protein, CDR3 DNA. D genes are given only for firm matches. Only part of the rows carry a size: once, few, many, or a class if the clone is expanded.

v_gene: TRBV10-1; j_gene: TRBJ2-7; d_gene: TRBD1; abundance: NA; CDR3aa: CASRSGTGASYEQYF; CDR3nt: TGCGCCAGCAGGTCCGGGACAGGCGCATCCTACGAGCAGTACTTC
v_gene: TRBV6-6; j_gene: TRBJ1-5; d_gene: NA; abundance: NA; CDR3aa: CASKAEGYQPQHF; CDR3nt: TGTGCCAGCAAGGCGGAAGGGTATCAGCCCCAGCATTTT
v_gene: TRBV25-1; j_gene: TRBJ1-4; d_gene: NA; abundance: NA; CDR3aa: CASSGGRSPTGNEKLFF; CDR3nt: TGTGCCAGCAGTGGGGGCAGATCCCCCACTGGAAATGAAAAACTGTTTTTT
v_gene: TRBV24-1; j_gene: TRBJ2-2; d_gene: TRBD1; abundance: NA; CDR3aa: CAVEARDRGNTGELFF; CDR3nt: TGTGCCGTTGAAGCCCGGGACAGGGGGAACACCGGGGAGCTGTTTTTT
v_gene: TRBV6-4; j_gene: TRBJ2-3; d_gene: NA; abundance: NA; CDR3aa: CASSDSRLTLAGSTDTQYF; CDR3nt: TGTGCCAGCAGTGACTCTCGGCTGACTCTTGCTGGGAGCACAGATACGCAGTATTTT
v_gene: TRBV24-1; j_gene: TRBJ2-1; d_gene: TRBD2; abundance: NA; CDR3aa: CATSDPSGGAYNEQFF; CDR3nt: TGTGCCACCAGTGATCCGAGCGGGGGCGCCTACAATGAGCAGTTCTTC
v_gene: TRBV7-2; j_gene: TRBJ1-5; d_gene: NA; abundance: NA; CDR3aa: CASSSGAAPQPQHF; CDR3nt: TGTGCCAGCAGCTCGGGGGCCGCGCCTCAGCCCCAGCATTTT
v_gene: TRBV10-1; j_gene: TRBJ2-4; d_gene: NA; abundance: NA; CDR3aa: CASSESLLGIGNIQYF; CDR3nt: TGCGCCAGCAGTGAGTCTCTTTTAGGAATCGGAAACATTCAGTACTTC
v_gene: TRBV5-1; j_gene: TRBJ1-3; d_gene: NA; abundance: NA; CDR3aa: CASSLGTEGNTIYF; CDR3nt: TGCGCCAGCAGCTTGGGGACGGAAGGAAACACCATATATTTT
v_gene: TRBV5-1; j_gene: TRBJ1-4; d_gene: TRBD1; abundance: NA; CDR3aa: CASSLVTGRDEKLFF; CDR3nt: TGCGCCAGCAGCTTGGTGACAGGGAGAGATGAAAAACTGTTTTTT
v_gene: TRBV7-2; j_gene: TRBJ2-3; d_gene: TRBD2; abundance: NA; CDR3aa: CASSPRTSGVVDTQYF; CDR3nt: TGTGCCAGCAGCCCACGGACTAGCGGGGTCGTAGATACGCAGTATTTT
v_gene: TRBV5-1; j_gene: TRBJ2-2; d_gene: NA; abundance: NA; CDR3aa: CASSEPLGAGELFF; CDR3nt: TGCGCCAGCAGCGAGCCCTTAGGGGCCGGGGAGCTGTTTTTT
v_gene: TRBV7-2; j_gene: TRBJ2-3; d_gene: NA; abundance: NA; CDR3aa: CASSLALGGGFTDTQYF; CDR3nt: TGTGCCAGCAGCTTAGCGCTAGGGGGGGGGTTCACAGATACGCAGTATTTT
v_gene: TRBV28; j_gene: TRBJ2-7; d_gene: NA; abundance: NA; CDR3aa: CASSLGGGEQYF; CDR3nt: TGTGCCAGCAGTTTGGGTGGGGGTGAGCAGTACTTC
v_gene: TRBV10-1; j_gene: TRBJ2-4; d_gene: NA; abundance: NA; CDR3aa: CASSEEKGGQNIQYF; CDR3nt: TGCGCCAGCAGTGAAGAAAAGGGCGGTCAAAACATTCAGTACTTC
v_gene: TRBV12-3/TRBV12-4; j_gene: TRBJ2-3; d_gene: NA; abundance: NA; CDR3aa: CASRLDTQYF; CDR3nt: TGTGCCAGCAGGCTTGATACGCAGTATTTT
v_gene: TRBV2; j_gene: TRBJ2-3; d_gene: NA; abundance: NA; CDR3aa: CASSEVSDTQYF; CDR3nt: TGTGCCAGCAGTGAAGTGTCAGATACGCAGTATTTT
v_gene: TRBV12-5; j_gene: TRBJ1-1; d_gene: NA; abundance: NA; CDR3aa: CASGLTRENTEAFF; CDR3nt: TGTGCTAGTGGTTTGACTAGGGAGAACACTGAAGCTTTCTTT
v_gene: TRBV29-1; j_gene: TRBJ2-3; d_gene: TRBD2; abundance: NA; CDR3aa: CSVGLVATDTQYF; CDR3nt: TGCAGCGTCGGACTAGTTGCGACAGATACGCAGTATTTT
v_gene: TRBV28; j_gene: TRBJ2-3; d_gene: NA; abundance: once; CDR3aa: CASSRDRTDTQYF; CDR3nt: TGTGCCAGCAGCCGAGATCGCACAGATACGCAGTATTTT
v_gene: TRBV30; j_gene: TRBJ1-2; d_gene: NA; abundance: NA; CDR3aa: CAWRSTGSYIYGYTF; CDR3nt: TGTGCCTGGAGGTCAACAGGCTCCTACATTTATGGCTACACCTTC
v_gene: TRBV6-5; j_gene: TRBJ1-1; d_gene: TRBD1; abundance: few; CDR3aa: CASKGQGGNTEAFF; CDR3nt: TGTGCCAGCAAAGGACAGGGAGGGAACACTGAAGCTTTCTTT
v_gene: TRBV5-1; j_gene: TRBJ2-7; d_gene: TRBD1; abundance: NA; CDR3aa: CASSADGTGDYEQYF; CDR3nt: TGCGCCAGCAGCGCAGACGGGACAGGGGATTACGAGCAGTACTTC
v_gene: TRBV12-5; j_gene: TRBJ1-5; d_gene: TRBD1; abundance: NA; CDR3aa: CASGLVSRQGDQPQHF; CDR3nt: TGTGCTAGTGGTTTGGTAAGCAGACAGGGAGATCAGCCCCAGCATTTT
v_gene: TRBV4-1; j_gene: TRBJ2-7; d_gene: TRBD1; abundance: NA; CDR3aa: CASSQILEGAKQYF; CDR3nt: TGCGCCAGCAGCCAAATATTAGAGGGGGCAAAGCAGTACTTC
v_gene: TRBV2; j_gene: TRBJ2-6; d_gene: NA; abundance: NA; CDR3aa: CASANRDGANVLTF; CDR3nt: TGTGCCAGCGCTAACAGGGATGGGGCCAACGTCCTGACTTTC